Listed here are 28 T cell receptor beta chains from one sample, sequenced in a study of cytomegalovirus exposure and HLA in healthy donors. Sequenced by immunoSEQ multiplex PCR; TCRdb stores in-frame clones only, minus some. The sample holds 100,000 to 150,000 clones; roughly 95% are singletons and the top ten take 1.7%. Sequenced: PBMCs. The origin of the receptors is a young man in good health and CMV-seronegative.

The rearrangement links TRBV27 to TRBJ2-3; TRBD2 aligns across 11 bases. This CDR3 region has 14 residues. V was clipped by 7 bases and J by 2 bases; unmatched bases: 2. Germline assignment: CDR1 MNHEY and CDR2 SMNVEV (reference sequence). This chain's CDR3 is CASKTSGNTDTQYF. DNA for the CDR3: TGTGCCAGCAAGACTAGCGGGAACACAGATACGCAGTATTTT.

The chain combines TRBV28 with TRBJ1-1; TRBD1 matches 8 bases. V was pared by 5 bases and J by 0 bases, with 11 bases of the junction left unmatched. The CDR3 extends over 17 amino acids. Germline V lookup: CDR1 MDHEN, CDR2 SYDVKM. CDR3 protein: CASSQPGGARMNTEAFF. Written as DNA, the CDR3 is TGTGCCAGCAGTCAACCAGGGGGCGCGAGGATGAACACTGAAGCTTTCTTT. Variable domain in full (rest from reference TRBV28 and TRBJ1-1): DVKVTQSSRYLVKRTGEKVFLECVQDMDHENMFWYRQDPGLGLRLIYFSYDVKMKEKGDIPEGYSVSREKKERFSLILESASTNQTSMYLCASSQPGGARMNTEAFFGQGTRLTVV.

The rearrangement links TRBV5-8 to TRBJ2-3, with 11 positions matching TRBD2. With V trimmed by 4 bases and J by 2 bases, 12 bases remained unmatched. This CDR3 spans 18 amino acids. CDR1 is SGHTS, CDR2 YDEGEE, per germline. The CDR3 DNA follows: TGTGCCAGCAGCACACATACCGGGACTAGCGGCCCCACAGATACGCAGTATTTT. Translating gives CASSTHTGTSGPTDTQYF. The full variable domain, completed using reference TRBV5-8 and TRBJ2-3, is EAGVTQSPTHLIKTRGQQATLRCSPISGHTSVYWYQQALGLGLQFLLWYDEGEERNRGNFPPRFSGRQFPNYSSELNVNALELEDSALYLCASSTHTGTSGPTDTQYFGPGTRLTVL.

The genes are TRBV7-2 and TRBJ2-5; TRBD2 might be the D (5 bases). The CDR3 is 14 residues long. With 1 base removed from V and 1 base from J, the gap between germline ends came to 7 bases. Germline V gene lookup returns CDR1 SGHTA and CDR2 FQGNSA. This CDR3 is CASSLVGVQETQYF. The CDR3 DNA reads as TGTGCCAGCAGCTTAGTCGGGGTCCAAGAGACCCAGTACTTC.

The rearrangement links TRBV10-3 to TRBJ1-4; D gene unclear. Deletions cut 4 bases from V and 3 bases from J, with 9 bases between. This CDR3 region has 14 residues. CDR1 and CDR2 from the germline V gene are ENHRY and SYGVKD. The CDR3 nucleotides are TGTGCCATCAGTGGTAGCAGAGCTAATGAAAAACTGTTTTTT. Protein product: CAISGSRANEKLFF.

This chain uses TRBV30 with TRBJ2-2, with 15 bases lining up with TRBD2. Germline-derived CDR1 and CDR2 are GTSNPN and SVGIG (reference sequence). V trimming: 8 bases; J trimming: 6 bases; junction bases outside the gene matches: 10. CDR3 length equals 16 residues. CDR3 sequence reads: CAIGLAGGTDAGELFF. In nucleotides, the CDR3 is TGTGCCATAGGACTAGCGGGAGGGACGGACGCCGGGGAGCTGTTTTTT.

This rearrangement joins TRBV21-1 to TRBJ2-7; the DNA was not used to check the table's D call, TRBD1. TRBV21-1 is a pseudogene. This CDR3 spans 18 amino acids. CDR3 coding DNA: TGTGCCAGCACCATCTCGGGAGAGAGGGGACAGGGTTCACACGAGCAGTACTTC. Translated, it gives CASTISGERGQGSHEQYF.

This chain joins TRBV28 and TRBJ1-2, with D possibly being TRBD1 (6 bases). V lost 5 bases, J lost 6 bases, and 10 bases lay in between. The CDR3 length is 12 residues. The germline V gene has CDR1 MDHEN and CDR2 SYDVKM. Written as DNA, the CDR3 is TGTGCCAGCAGTCATGGACAGAATGGCTACACCTTC. As protein: CASSHGQNGYTF.

This chain connects TRBV5-1 to TRBJ2-3; 8 bases fit TRBD2. The CDR3 is 12 amino acids. V trimming: 1 base; J trimming: 8 bases; junction bases outside the gene matches: 0. CDR1 and CDR2 from the germline V gene are SGHRS and YFSETQ. The CDR3 is CASSLREGTQYF. Here the CDR3 DNA reads TGCGCCAGCAGCTTGCGGGAGGGTACGCAGTATTTT.

The rearrangement joins TRBV10-3 to TRBJ2-1, with D possibly matching TRBD2 (5 bases). Trimming removed 11 bases from V and 6 bases from J, with 17 bases in between. The CDR3 has 13 residues. Germline lookup yields CDR1 ENHRY and CDR2 SYGVKD. The CDR3 sequence is CASTDLAVNEQFF. CDR3 in DNA: TGTGCCTCCACGGACTTAGCTGTCAATGAGCAGTTCTTC.

This clone was seen once. The V call is TRBV30, the J call TRBJ2-2; 9 positions match TRBD2. CDR1 is GTSNPN, CDR2 SVGIG, per germline (reference sequence). J was trimmed by 8 bases and V by 2 bases; bases with no gene match: 6. This CDR3 is built from 14 residues. This chain's CDR3 is CAWSSSGNRGELFF. CDR3 DNA sequence: TGTGCCTGGAGTTCTAGCGGGAATAGAGGGGAGCTGTTTTTT.

The gene calls are TRBV11-2 and TRBJ2-7, with 7 positions matching TRBD2. V shed 0 bases and J 4 bases; nucleotides not matched to a gene: 3. This CDR3 is built from 14 residues. The germline V gene has CDR1 SGHAT and CDR2 FQNNGV. The CDR3 region has the DNA TGTGCCAGCAGCTTAGAAGCGGGACCGTACGAGCAGTACTTC. This codes for CASSLEAGPYEQYF.

The chain links TRBV29-1 to TRBJ2-3, with 9 bases lining up with TRBD2. The trim removed 7 bases at V and 2 bases at J, leaving 7 bases unmatched. Germline CDR1 is SQVTM and CDR2 is ANQGSEA. The CDR3 sequence is 14 residues long. Here the CDR3 reads CSAGTSSSTDTQYF. The CDR3 DNA follows: TGCAGCGCCGGGACTAGCTCCTCCACAGATACGCAGTATTTT.

The chain uses TRBV5-6 and TRBJ2-7, with D possibly being TRBD2 (6 bases). CDR3 length equals 15 residues. V was pared by 0 bases and J by 7 bases, with 17 bases between. Germline assignment: CDR1 SGHDT and CDR2 YYEEEE. CDR3 sequence: CASSLVWGKDYEQYF. CDR3 DNA: TGTGCCAGCAGCTTGGTTTGGGGGAAGGACTATGAGCAGTACTTC. The full variable domain, rest sourced from reference TRBV5-6 and TRBJ2-7, is DAGVTQSPTHLIKTRGQQVTLRCSPKSGHDTVSWYQQALGQGPQFIFQYYEEEERQRGNFPDRFSGHQFPNYSSELNVNALLLGDSALYLCASSLVWGKDYEQYFGPGTRLTVT.

The rearrangement uses TRBV30 and TRBJ2-7, with a tentative D call TRBD1 (5 bases). Germline V gives CDR1 GTSNPN, CDR2 SVGIG (reference sequence). CDR3 length: 12 amino acids. Deletions cut 5 bases from V and 2 bases from J, with 10 bases between. The CDR3 sequence is CAWFAGPYEQYF. CDR3 nucleotides: TGTGCCTGGTTTGCAGGGCCCTACGAGCAGTACTTC.

The chain combines TRBV15 with TRBJ2-7, with 9 bases identical to TRBD1. Germline CDR1 is LNHNV and CDR2 is YYDKDF (reference sequence). J gave up 2 bases and V 3 bases, and 5 bases lay outside the gene matches. CDR3 size: 15 residues. CDR3 nucleotide sequence: TGTGCCACCAGCAGGGCCGGGGACAGGGCCTACGAGCAGTACTTC. It translates to CATSRAGDRAYEQYF.

The chain recombines TRBV27 with TRBJ1-2, with TRBD1 matching over 9 bases. The CDR3 is 15 residues long. Germline assignment: CDR1 MNHEY and CDR2 SMNVEV (reference sequence). Unmatched junction bases numbered 4, after V lost 5 bases and J lost 0 bases. CDR3 nucleotide sequence: TGTGCCAGCAGTCCGGGACAGGGAGCTAACTATGGCTACACCTTC. Residues: CASSPGQGANYGYTF.

The V call is TRBV19, the J call TRBJ1-2; D remains unclear. The CDR3 runs to 14 residues. Germline-derived CDR1 and CDR2 are LNHDA and SQIVND (reference sequence). V gave up 7 bases and J gave up 4 bases, with 16 bases separating them. The CDR3 DNA is TGTGCCAGTACCCTATACGGGGTTTCCTATGGCTACACCTTC. Its translation is CASTLYGVSYGYTF.

This clone is medium-sized (0.01 to 0.1%) within its sample. The gene calls are TRBV2 and TRBJ1-2; TRBD1 matches at 9 bases. Losses at the gene ends were 7 bases for V and 4 bases for J; bases not matched to a gene: 10. The CDR3 spans 15 residues. Germline CDR1 and CDR2: SNHLY and FYNNEI. For the CDR3, the DNA is TGTGCCAGCATTCGAGGACAGGGGTACGGCTATGGCTACACCTTC. Translation gives CASIRGQGYGYGYTF.

This chain uses TRBV28 with TRBJ2-2; D perhaps matches TRBD1 (6 bases). CDR3 length: 16 amino acids. Per the germline V gene, CDR1 is MDHEN and CDR2 is SYDVKM. V shed 9 bases and J shed 6 bases, with 23 bases lying between them. CDR3 in DNA: TGTGCCAGTAAACAGGGATTAGGGGGAATCGCCGGGGAGCTGTTTTTT. This encodes CASKQGLGGIAGELFF.

The chain recombines TRBV7-2 with TRBJ1-5; D perhaps matches TRBD1 (6 bases). The V gene lost 3 bases and the J gene lost 5 bases, with 17 bases spanning the gap. The CDR3 loop spans 16 amino acids. The V gene's germline CDR1 is SGHTA and CDR2 FQGNSA. CDR3 DNA sequence: TGTGCCAGCAGCTTTTGGTCCACAGGGAACGATCAGCCCCAGCATTTT. Protein: CASSFWSTGNDQPQHF.

The chain couples TRBV6-1 to TRBJ2-7; D remains unclear. The V end lost 2 bases, the J end lost 2 bases, and 13 bases lay between the germline ends. The germline V gene encodes CDR1 MNHNS and CDR2 SASEGT. CDR3 length: 15 residues. CDR3 bases: TGTGCCAGCAGTGAACCCCAGGCCTGGGCCTACGAGCAGTACTTC. Its protein product is CASSEPQAWAYEQYF.

The CDR3 sequence is CASSGGSPYEQYF. The CDR3 bases are TGTGCCAGCAGCGGCGGGAGCCCCTACGAGCAGTACTTC. This chain links TRBV6-1 with TRBJ2-7, with TRBD2 identical over 7 bases. The CDR3 extends over 13 amino acids. Trimming at V came to 6 bases and at J to 2 bases, leaving 4 bases not matched to a gene. The germline V gene encodes CDR1 MNHNS and CDR2 SASEGT.

This sequence joins TRBV21-1 and TRBJ2-1; the table's D call TRBD2 went unverified against the DNA. TRBV21-1 is shown as a pseudogene. The CDR3 has 15 amino acids. Here the CDR3 DNA reads TGTGCCAGCAGGGGACTAGCGGGGCCTTACAATGAGCAGTTCTTC. Amino acid sequence: CASRGLAGPYNEQFF.

The rearrangement links TRBV6-1 to TRBJ2-2; D gene unclear. CDR3 length equals 13 residues. Germline V gene lookup returns CDR1 MNHNS and CDR2 SASEGT. V was cut by 5 bases and J by 5 bases, with 9 bases left in between. CDR3 sequence (DNA): TGTGCCAGCAGTCTCCGAGAAACCGGGGAGCTGTTTTTT. Residues: CASSLRETGELFF.

In DNA form, the CDR3 reads TGCGCCAGCAGCTTCCGAGCGGGAGGTTCCACAGATACGCAGTATTTT. Its translation is CASSFRAGGSTDTQYF. The chain is built from TRBV5-1 and TRBJ2-3; 9 bases are shared with TRBD2. The CDR3 is 16 residues long. The germline CDR1 and CDR2 sequences are SGHRS and YFSETQ. The V and J ends lost 2 bases and 2 bases, in that order; junction bases with no gene match: 6.

CDR3 in amino acids: CASSLGLFDEQYF. The CDR3 coding sequence is TGCGCCAGCAGCTTGGGGCTCTTCGACGAGCAGTACTTC. The rearrangement links TRBV5-1 to TRBJ2-7; D ambiguous. The V gene's germline CDR1 is SGHRS and CDR2 YFSETQ. V gave up 0 bases and J gave up 5 bases, with 9 bases separating them. This CDR3 comprises 13 residues. The full variable domain, completed using reference TRBV5-1 and TRBJ2-7, is KAGVTQTPRYLIKTRGQQVTLSCSPISGHRSVSWYQQTPGQGLQFLFEYFSETQRNKGNFPGRFSGRQFSNSRSEMNVSTLELGDSALYLCASSLGLFDEQYFGPGTRLTVT.

CDR3 loop: CASSPAREAEAFF. The CDR3 nucleotides are TGTGCCAGCAGCCCCGCCAGGGAAGCTGAAGCTTTCTTT. The chain joins TRBV27 to TRBJ1-1; the D gene is possibly TRBD1 (5 bases). The CDR3 runs 13 residues. V lost 6 bases, J lost 6 bases, and 14 bases lay in between. The germline V gene has CDR1 MNHEY and CDR2 SMNVEV (reference sequence).